This is a list of T cell receptor beta chains from one sample in a study of beta chain features in type 1 diabetes. Here immunoSEQ multiplex PCR was the method, and the copy in TCRdb shows in-frame clones only, minus some. The table has 130,000 to 150,000 clones, over 9.5% seen once; the top ten hold approximately 1.3%. Sequenced material: naive CD4+ T cells from blood. Receptors originate from a man younger than 35 in good health. CDR3s include the opening cysteine and the closing phenylalanine or tryptophan. The order of the fields is V gene, D gene, CDR3 length, J gene, clone size, CDR3 DNA, CDR3 protein. D genes are given only for firm matches. Not all rows give a size; the values are once, few, many and, for expanded clones, a class.

V gene: TRBV7-3
D gene: NA
CDR3 length: 15
J gene: TRBJ2-3
clone size: few
CDR3 DNA: TGTGCCAGCAGCTCGGGGTCCCCTAGCACAGATACGCAGTATTTT
CDR3 protein: CASSSGSPSTDTQYF

V gene: TRBV7-3
D gene: NA
CDR3 length: 13
J gene: TRBJ2-1
clone size: NA
CDR3 DNA: TGTGCCAGCAGCTTAGATCTAGACCATGAGCAGTTCTTC
CDR3 protein: CASSLDLDHEQFF

V gene: TRBV11-2
D gene: NA
CDR3 length: 15
J gene: TRBJ1-4
clone size: NA
CDR3 DNA: TGTGCCAGCAGCTTATGGAGGGTATCCGGTGAAAAACTGTTTTTT
CDR3 protein: CASSLWRVSGEKLFF

V gene: TRBV2
D gene: NA
CDR3 length: 13
J gene: TRBJ2-4
clone size: few
CDR3 DNA: TGTGCCAGCACTATTGAGGAGAGAGACATTCAGTACTTC
CDR3 protein: CASTIEERDIQYF

V gene: TRBV11-2
D gene: NA
CDR3 length: 13
J gene: TRBJ2-5
clone size: few
CDR3 DNA: TGTGCCAGCAGCTTAGGGAGTATGGAGACCCAGTACTTC
CDR3 protein: CASSLGSMETQYF

V gene: TRBV5-6
D gene: TRBD1
CDR3 length: 14
J gene: TRBJ2-3
clone size: NA
CDR3 DNA: TGTGCCAGTAGAAGGACAGGGGGAGAAGATACGCAGTATTTT
CDR3 protein: CASRRTGGEDTQYF

V gene: TRBV9
D gene: NA
CDR3 length: 13
J gene: TRBJ2-5
clone size: many
CDR3 DNA: TGTGCCAGCAGCGCAGGACAGCAAGAGACCCAGTACTTC
CDR3 protein: CASSAGQQETQYF

V gene: TRBV4-2
D gene: TRBD2
CDR3 length: 15
J gene: TRBJ2-1
clone size: few
CDR3 DNA: TGTGCCAGCAGCCAAAGATTTCTAGCGGGCGGTGAGCAGTTCTTC
CDR3 protein: CASSQRFLAGGEQFF

V gene: TRBV7-2
D gene: TRBD1
CDR3 length: 15
J gene: TRBJ1-2
clone size: few
CDR3 DNA: TGTGCCAGCAGCCCCCGGGACAGCCAAACATATGGCTACACCTTC
CDR3 protein: CASSPRDSQTYGYTF

V gene: TRBV10-3
D gene: NA
CDR3 length: 17
J gene: TRBJ2-5
clone size: NA
CDR3 DNA: TGTGCCATCAGTGAAATGTTCGAAGGGGGGGGACAAGAGACCCAGTACTTC
CDR3 protein: CAISEMFEGGGQETQYF

V gene: TRBV2
D gene: TRBD1
CDR3 length: 15
J gene: TRBJ1-6
clone size: NA
CDR3 DNA: TGTGCCAGCGTGTGGGAAAGGACAGGGAATTCACCCCTCCACTTT
CDR3 protein: CASVWERTGNSPLHF

V gene: TRBV7-9
D gene: NA
CDR3 length: 16
J gene: TRBJ2-1
clone size: few
CDR3 DNA: TGTGCCAGCAGCTTAGTGGGGGGGGGCCTCCACAATGAGCAGTTCTTC
CDR3 protein: CASSLVGGGLHNEQFF

V gene: TRBV5-1
D gene: TRBD2
CDR3 length: 16
J gene: TRBJ2-2
clone size: few
CDR3 DNA: TGCGCCAGCAGCTTGGTTTCGCGGGGGGCGTCCGGGGAGCTGTTTTTT
CDR3 protein: CASSLVSRGASGELFF

V gene: TRBV7-2
D gene: TRBD1
CDR3 length: 14
J gene: TRBJ2-7
clone size: NA
CDR3 DNA: TGTGCCAGCAGCTTAACAGGGGGGCTGTACGAGCAGTACTTC
CDR3 protein: CASSLTGGLYEQYF

V gene: TRBV7-2
D gene: NA
CDR3 length: 15
J gene: TRBJ2-2
clone size: many
CDR3 DNA: TGTGCCAGCAGCTTATCAGGGATAGAAACCGGGGAGCTGTTTTTT
CDR3 protein: CASSLSGIETGELFF

V gene: TRBV19
D gene: TRBD1
CDR3 length: 14
J gene: TRBJ2-1
clone size: few
CDR3 DNA: TGTGCCAGTAGTATAGGGGACAGGTACAATGAGCAGTTCTTC
CDR3 protein: CASSIGDRYNEQFF

V gene: TRBV29-1
D gene: TRBD1
CDR3 length: 13
J gene: TRBJ2-1
clone size: few
CDR3 DNA: TGCAGCGTATACAGGGGGCTGGGTAATGAGCAGTTCTTC
CDR3 protein: CSVYRGLGNEQFF

V gene: TRBV7-2
D gene: NA
CDR3 length: 15
J gene: TRBJ1-2
clone size: few
CDR3 DNA: TGTGCCAGCAGCTTAGGGACACCAACCTTCTATGGCTACACCTTC
CDR3 protein: CASSLGTPTFYGYTF

V gene: TRBV5-4
D gene: TRBD2
CDR3 length: 17
J gene: TRBJ2-3
clone size: NA
CDR3 DNA: TGTGCCAGCAGTCCCGCCCCGCGGGGGGGCCCCCCAGATACGCAGTATTTT
CDR3 protein: CASSPAPRGGPPDTQYF

V gene: TRBV19
D gene: NA
CDR3 length: 16
J gene: TRBJ2-6
clone size: NA
CDR3 DNA: TGTGCCAGTATGGACGGGGGTAGCTCTGGGGCCAACGTCCTGACTTTC
CDR3 protein: CASMDGGSSGANVLTF

V gene: TRBV5-7
D gene: TRBD2
CDR3 length: 16
J gene: TRBJ2-5
clone size: NA
CDR3 DNA: TGTGCCAGCAGCTTGGCATCGGCTAGCGGGAGAGTGACCCAGTACTTC
CDR3 protein: CASSLASASGRVTQYF

V gene: TRBV11-2
D gene: TRBD2
CDR3 length: 14
J gene: TRBJ2-3
clone size: NA
CDR3 DNA: TGTGCCAGCAGTCCTAGCGGGGTCACAGATACGCAGTATTTT
CDR3 protein: CASSPSGVTDTQYF

V gene: TRBV6-1
D gene: NA
CDR3 length: 15
J gene: TRBJ2-7
clone size: NA
CDR3 DNA: TGTGCCAGCAGTCGAACGGGAGCGAGCTCCTACGAGCAGTACTTC
CDR3 protein: CASSRTGASSYEQYF

V gene: TRBV14
D gene: NA
CDR3 length: 15
J gene: TRBJ2-2
clone size: few
CDR3 DNA: TGTGCCAGCAGCCGACGGACAGCAAACACCGGGGAGCTGTTTTTT
CDR3 protein: CASSRRTANTGELFF

V gene: TRBV5-6
D gene: NA
CDR3 length: 15
J gene: TRBJ2-2
clone size: NA
CDR3 DNA: TGTGCCAGCAGCTTTCTACGAGGGTGGGCCGGGGAGCTGTTTTTT
CDR3 protein: CASSFLRGWAGELFF

V gene: TRBV27
D gene: NA
CDR3 length: 16
J gene: TRBJ2-4
clone size: NA
CDR3 DNA: TGTGCCAGCAGTCGGGATGGCGTTTTCGAGGGAAACATTCAGTACTTC
CDR3 protein: CASSRDGVFEGNIQYF

V gene: TRBV5-4
D gene: TRBD1
CDR3 length: 15
J gene: TRBJ1-4
clone size: NA
CDR3 DNA: TGTGCCAGCAGCTTGGAAAACAGGGGGCGAGAAAAACTGTTTTTT
CDR3 protein: CASSLENRGREKLFF

V gene: TRBV6-5
D gene: NA
CDR3 length: 11
J gene: TRBJ2-3
clone size: NA
CDR3 DNA: TGTGCCAGCAGTGTCCAAGATACGCAGTATTTT
CDR3 protein: CASSVQDTQYF

V gene: TRBV5-5
D gene: NA
CDR3 length: 17
J gene: TRBJ2-1
clone size: few
CDR3 DNA: TGTGCCAGCAGCCTGAGATCCGGGAGCGACTCCTACAATGAGCAGTTCTTC
CDR3 protein: CASSLRSGSDSYNEQFF

V gene: TRBV7-8
D gene: TRBD2
CDR3 length: 19
J gene: TRBJ2-1
clone size: NA
CDR3 DNA: TGTGCCAGCAGCTTAAAACCCCCTCAAGCGGGGCCCAACTACAATGAGCAGTTCTTC
CDR3 protein: CASSLKPPQAGPNYNEQFF

V gene: TRBV6-5
D gene: NA
CDR3 length: 16
J gene: TRBJ1-3
clone size: NA
CDR3 DNA: TGTGCCAGCAGTTACAGACAGGAGAGCTCTGGAAACACCATATATTTT
CDR3 protein: CASSYRQESSGNTIYF

V gene: TRBV25-1
D gene: NA
CDR3 length: 11
J gene: TRBJ2-1
clone size: many
CDR3 DNA: TGTGCCAGCAGACAGTTATATGAGCAGTTCTTC
CDR3 protein: CASRQLYEQFF

V gene: TRBV6-5
D gene: NA
CDR3 length: 15
J gene: TRBJ1-4
clone size: few
CDR3 DNA: TGTGCCAGCAGCGACTCGGGACACTCAAATGAAAAACTGTTTTTT
CDR3 protein: CASSDSGHSNEKLFF

V gene: TRBV18
D gene: TRBD1
CDR3 length: 15
J gene: TRBJ2-1
clone size: NA
CDR3 DNA: TGTGCCAGCTCACCCGGACAGGGACGGGGCAATGAGCAGTTCTTC
CDR3 protein: CASSPGQGRGNEQFF

V gene: TRBV7-2
D gene: NA
CDR3 length: 15
J gene: TRBJ2-3
clone size: few
CDR3 DNA: TGTGCCAGCACCCTCGGGTCCTTAGGGGCAGATACGCAGTATTTT
CDR3 protein: CASTLGSLGADTQYF

V gene: TRBV11-3
D gene: NA
CDR3 length: 12
J gene: TRBJ2-2
clone size: few
CDR3 DNA: TGTGCCAGCAGCTCCTACACCGGGGAGCTGTTTTTT
CDR3 protein: CASSSYTGELFF

V gene: TRBV4-2
D gene: NA
CDR3 length: 14
J gene: TRBJ2-7
clone size: few
CDR3 DNA: TGTGCCAGCAGCCAAGATCGGGTTGGCTACGAGCAGTACTTC
CDR3 protein: CASSQDRVGYEQYF

V gene: TRBV6-1
D gene: NA
CDR3 length: 13
J gene: TRBJ2-5
clone size: NA
CDR3 DNA: TGTGCCAGCAGTGAAACAGGGAGAGAGACCCAGTACTTC
CDR3 protein: CASSETGRETQYF

V gene: TRBV7-2
D gene: TRBD1
CDR3 length: 16
J gene: TRBJ2-7
clone size: few
CDR3 DNA: TGTGCCAGCAGCTACCGCGGGACAGGGGGCCGCAACGAGCAGTACTTC
CDR3 protein: CASSYRGTGGRNEQYF

V gene: TRBV28
D gene: TRBD2
CDR3 length: 14
J gene: TRBJ2-7
clone size: few
CDR3 DNA: TGTGCCAGCAGGGTCGGGACTAGCGCCTACGAGCAGTACTTC
CDR3 protein: CASRVGTSAYEQYF

V gene: TRBV5-1
D gene: TRBD1
CDR3 length: 15
J gene: TRBJ1-5
clone size: few
CDR3 DNA: TGCGCCAGCAGCTTGGAGGGGGCCGGCAATCAGCCCCAGCATTTT
CDR3 protein: CASSLEGAGNQPQHF

V gene: TRBV7-9
D gene: NA
CDR3 length: 12
J gene: TRBJ2-7
clone size: NA
CDR3 DNA: TGTGCCAGCAGCTCACAGGGCAACGAGCAGTACTTC
CDR3 protein: CASSSQGNEQYF

V gene: TRBV5-6
D gene: NA
CDR3 length: 13
J gene: TRBJ2-7
clone size: NA
CDR3 DNA: TGTGCCAGCAGCTTGGGCAGGGAAGGCGAGCAGTACTTC
CDR3 protein: CASSLGREGEQYF

V gene: TRBV5-4
D gene: NA
CDR3 length: 15
J gene: TRBJ2-5
clone size: many
CDR3 DNA: TGTGCCAGCAGCCCTCGGGGTATCGGCAAAGAGACCCAGTACTTC
CDR3 protein: CASSPRGIGKETQYF